This T cell receptor (beta chain) was found in a study of cytomegalovirus exposure and HLA in healthy donors. Regarding the study as a whole: Later findings reportedly placed an Asian-associated ancestry cluster below the approximately 670-donor mean for N-insertions.

PCR amplification relied on 60 Vbeta primers (plus 13 Jbeta primers). Sequenced by immunoSEQ multiplex PCR; TCRdb stores in-frame clones only, minus some. The sample yields about 62,000 clones, approximately 75% seen once. About this clone itself: As yet, its antigen is unknown.

This sequence was found in a man in his 60s in good health and CMV-seropositive. Sequenced: PBMCs.

The CDR3 protein is CASRTTGTDNSPLHF. DNA for the CDR3: TGTGCCAGCAGGACGACCGGGACAGATAATTCACCCCTCCACTTT. The V and J genes are TRBV2 and TRBJ1-6, with 7 bases matching TRBD1. This CDR3 contains 15 residues. J lost 5 bases, V lost 6 bases, and 7 bases had no gene match. CDR1 and CDR2 (germline): SNHLY, FYNNEI.